This T cell receptor beta chain is from a study of blood T cell repertoires in COVID-19. Study at large: The study drew acute and convalescent COVID-19 samples from the United States, Italy and Spain. T cells, B-cell-depleted T cells, or PBMCs provided the cDNA or gDNA that served as material.

Methods used by the authors: The assay estimated nucleated cells by amplifying reference gene primers. Clones were read by immunoSEQ multiplex PCR, and TCRdb kept only the in-frame ones, dropping some. That table furnishes V, J and clone size, whereas the DNA furnished D and trimming. The sample has about 72,000 clones; 70% to 90% are singletons. The receptor was isolated from a man in his 70s with active or convalescent COVID-19. The sample consisted of peripheral blood.

The CDR3 region is CASSLAPPLNTEAFF. The CDR3 DNA follows: TGTGCCAGCAGCTTAGCCCCCCCGTTGAACACTGAAGCTTTCTTT. The rearrangement links TRBV7-9 to TRBJ1-1; no clear D. The CDR3 runs to 15 residues. V was trimmed by 0 bases and J by 0 bases, leaving 8 bases between them. Germline V gives CDR1 SEHNR, CDR2 FQNEAQ (reference sequence). Filled out from reference TRBV7-9 and TRBJ1-1, the complete variable domain reads DTGVSQNPRHKITKRGQNVTFRCDPISEHNRLYWYRQTLGQGPEFLTYFQNEAQLEKSRLLSDRFSAERPKGSFSTLEIQRTEQGDSAMYLCASSLAPPLNTEAFFGQGTRLTVV.